The 5 T cell receptor beta chains in this list originate from one sample, sequenced in a study of T cells in women clearing cervical HPV infection. Clones were sequenced by immunoSEQ multiplex PCR, and TCRdb holds only the in-frame ones, with some missing. This sample lists about 30,000 clones; its ten largest clones have under 8%. The sequenced material came from blood buffy coat. The origin of the receptors is a woman aged 18 to 69 with a cervical HPV16 infection that either progressed to CIN3+ or cleared (not recorded which).

CDR3 sequence: CASSRAGDYEQYF. Partial CDR3 DNA: TGCGCCAGCAGTAGGGCAGGGGACTACGAG. J is TRBJ2-7 and V is TRBV10-1, with D possibly being TRBD1 (6 bases). The read gets to within 3 residues of the CDR3 end, and the germline J gene fills in the rest. Germline lookup yields CDR1 WNHNN and CDR2 SYGVQD (reference sequence). V was clipped by 5 bases and J by 3 bases, with 11 bases between them. The CDR3 covers 13 residues.

Details on this clone: Germline and junction disagree at one end, which may indicate a read error. The read terminates 3 residues ahead of where the CDR3 ends, so the germline J gene completes it. V is TRBV5-1 and J is TRBJ1-1; 9 bases align to TRBD1. Germline CDR1 reads SGHRS; CDR2 reads YFSETQ. The CDR3 consists of 16 residues. The sequenced CDR3 bases are TGCGCCAGCAGCAAGGGACAGGGAACAGGGAACGCTGAA. Residues: CASSKGQGTGNAE. The CDR3 in full is CASSKGQGTGNAEAFF.

In the case of this clone: Sequencing ends 3 residues short of the CDR3 end; the germline J gene provides the rest. The V call is TRBV20-1, the J call TRBJ1-6, with 8 positions matching TRBD1. The ends lost 0 bases at V and 10 bases at J; junction bases unmatched: 8. The CDR3 length is 15 residues. Per the germline V gene, CDR1 is DFQATT and CDR2 is SNEGSKA (reference sequence). The CDR3 bases that were read are TGCAGTGCTAGAGATCGCCGGACAGGGAACTCACCC. Translated, it gives CSARDRRTGNSP. The full CDR3 protein is CSARDRRTGNSPLHF.

To note about this clone: Coverage ceases 3 residues before the CDR3 finishes, and the germline J gene fills in the end. V gene TRBV25-1 combines with J gene TRBJ2-3, with TRBD2 matching 11 bases. The ends lost 3 bases at V and 2 bases at J; junction bases unmatched: 4. This CDR3 spans 16 amino acids. The germline V gene has CDR1 MGHDK and CDR2 SYGVNS. CDR3 region: CASSDMTSGDTDTQYF. The covered CDR3 bases are TGTGCCAGCAGTGATATGACTAGCGGGGACACAGATACG.

For this clone: Read coverage stops 3 residues before the CDR3 terminus; the germline J gene supplies the remainder. V gene TRBV29-1 combines with J gene TRBJ2-1; TRBD2 matches at 9 bases. The J segment lost 7 bases and the V segment lost 6 bases, leaving 22 bases of the junction unmatched. The CDR3 consists of 18 residues. Germline values: CDR1 SQVTM, CDR2 ANQGSEA. The CDR3 loop is CSVRGSGGGGALGNEQFF. CDR3 bases read: TGCAGCGTGAGGGGTTCGGGGGGCGGGGGGGCCCTCGGGAATGAG.